This passage covers 14 T cell receptor beta chains from one sample sequenced in a study of T cell responses to AZD1222 COVID-19 vaccine. TCRdb's table, derived via immunoSEQ multiplex PCR, lists solely in-frame clones and lacks some. The table shows about 140,000 clones, with less than 95% occurring only once. The source material was peripheral blood, sampled on day 0 of AZD1222 vaccination. All receptors come from an adult in good health.

The rearrangement joins TRBV19 to TRBJ1-5; 8 bases are shared with TRBD1. Germline V gene data show CDR1 as LNHDA and CDR2 as SQIVND (reference sequence). The V segment lost 9 bases and the J segment 3 bases; nucleotides outside the gene matches: 10. The CDR3 runs to 15 residues. The CDR3 coding sequence is TGTGCCAGCAGAAATGACAGGGGCTACAATCAGCCCCAGCATTTT. Translated: CASRNDRGYNQPQHF.

This clone has a handful of counts. This CDR3 reads CASSQETQGALNTEAFF. The CDR3 bases are TGTGCCAGCAGCCAAGAGACCCAAGGGGCCCTGAACACTGAAGCTTTCTTT. This chain connects TRBV3-1 (or the pseudogene TRBV3-2) to TRBJ1-1, with D maybe TRBD1 (5 bases). The CDR3 length is 17 residues. Looked up from germline, CDR1 is LGHDT and CDR2 is YNNKEL (reference sequence). V was cut by 0 bases and J by 0 bases, with 14 bases left in between.

The chain carries TRBV9 and TRBJ1-2, with D perhaps TRBD1 (5 bases). V lost 0 bases and J lost 8, with 17 bases in between. Germline V gene data show CDR1 as SGDLS and CDR2 as YYNGEE. This CDR3 has 15 residues. CDR3 DNA sequence: TGTGCCAGCAGCGTAGGGGGAGGGACCCCGGGGGGCTACACCTTC. Its protein is CASSVGGGTPGGYTF.

This chain uses TRBV30 with TRBJ1-4; D remains ambiguous. V was cut by 4 bases and J by 3 bases, with 18 bases left in between. The CDR3 length is 16 residues. Germline values: CDR1 GTSNPN, CDR2 SVGIG (reference sequence). The CDR3 bases are TGTGCCTGGATTCACGCGGGCCGGGGATCTAATGAAAAACTGTTTTTT. Translated: CAWIHAGRGSNEKLFF.

This chain connects TRBV19 to TRBJ2-7; D is ambiguous. CDR1 and CDR2 from the germline V gene are LNHDA and SQIVND (reference sequence). The CDR3 has 15 residues. V was cut by 0 bases and J by 0 bases, with 9 bases left in between. CDR3 bases: TGTGCCAGTAGTATAGATCAGCAGAGCTCCTACGAGCAGTACTTC. It specifies CASSIDQQSSYEQYF.

The V gene is TRBV19, the J gene TRBJ2-3; D is perhaps TRBD1 or TRBD2 (5 bases each). CDR1 and CDR2 (germline): LNHDA, SQIVND (reference sequence). The CDR3 covers 13 residues. Trimming left V 10 bases short and J 4 bases short, with 15 bases between. CDR3 in amino acids: CATTSGPADTQYF. The CDR3 DNA reads TGTGCCACCACATCGGGACCCGCAGATACGCAGTATTTT.

The V and J genes are TRBV3-1 (or the pseudogene TRBV3-2) and TRBJ1-2, with 7 bases matching TRBD1. Germline V CDR1 and CDR2: LGHDT, YNNKEL (reference sequence). Trimming at V came to 0 bases and at J to 3 bases, leaving 4 bases not matched to a gene. This CDR3 is built from 15 residues. The CDR3 here is CASSQEAGTDYGYTF. CDR3 DNA sequence: TGTGCCAGCAGCCAAGAGGCAGGGACAGACTATGGCTACACCTTC.

This rearrangement joins TRBV5-1 to TRBJ1-2, with D maybe TRBD1 (6 bases). Germline values: CDR1 SGHRS, CDR2 YFSETQ. Trimming shortened V by 0 bases and J by 2 bases, and 14 bases separated the two germline ends. CDR3 length equals 16 residues. The CDR3, as DNA: TGCGCCAGCAGCTTGGCCCAGTCAGACAGGAACTATGGCTACACCTTC. It is translated as CASSLAQSDRNYGYTF.

This sequence joins TRBV6-9 and TRBJ2-7; TRBD2 matches at 10 bases. CDR1 is MNHGY, CDR2 SVAAGI, per germline. Losses at the gene ends were 7 bases for V and 3 bases for J; bases not matched to a gene: 21. The CDR3 contains 19 residues. Here the CDR3 reads CASTHPFPAGGPFCYEQYF. The CDR3 bases are TGTGCCAGCACCCACCCCTTCCCAGCGGGAGGGCCTTTTTGCTACGAGCAGTACTTC.

The V and J genes are TRBV7-6 and TRBJ2-7; D may be TRBD2 (5 bases). Germline-derived CDR1 and CDR2 are SGHVS and FNYEAQ. V was trimmed by 1 base and J by 2 bases, leaving 18 bases between them. This CDR3 is built from 17 residues. CDR3 in amino acids: CASSLGVRGPEPYEQYF. The CDR3 coding sequence is TGTGCCAGCAGCTTAGGGGTTCGGGGTCCGGAGCCCTACGAGCAGTACTTC.

The chain combines TRBV6-1 with TRBJ1-5, with 8 bases matching TRBD1. The length of the CDR3 is 16 residues. Unmatched junction bases numbered 11, after V lost 3 bases and J lost 7 bases. Germline lookup yields CDR1 MNHNS and CDR2 SASEGT. In DNA form, the CDR3 reads TGTGCCAGCAGTGATTGGATTGGACAGGGAGGACAGCCCCAGCATTTT. It specifies CASSDWIGQGGQPQHF.

This clone appeared a single time. The chain has TRBV4-3 and TRBJ2-3; TRBD1 agrees at 9 bases. With 3 bases clipped from V and 6 bases from J, the junction kept 7 bases outside the gene matches. The CDR3 loop spans 15 amino acids. The germline V gene has CDR1 LGHNA and CDR2 YSLEER. The CDR3 nucleotides read TGCGCCAGCAGCCACCGGGACAGGGCGGAGGATACGCAGTATTTT. It encodes CASSHRDRAEDTQYF.

The chain carries TRBV11-2 and TRBJ2-1; D is possibly TRBD1 or TRBD2 (5 bases each). The CDR3 length is 15 residues. Deletions cut 3 bases from V and 6 bases from J, with 15 bases between. From germline, CDR1 is SGHAT and CDR2 FQNNGV. For the CDR3, the DNA is TGTGCCAGCAGCTTCAGCTCCGGGACCCCCAATGAGCAGTTCTTC. It codes for CASSFSSGTPNEQFF. Variable domain in full (rest from reference TRBV11-2 and TRBJ2-1): EAGVAQSPRYKIIEKRQSVAFWCNPISGHATLYWYQQILGQGPKLLIQFQNNGVVDDSQLPKDRFSAERLKGVDSTLKIQPAKLEDSAVYLCASSFSSGTPNEQFFGPGTRLTVL.

This clone was counted between two and nine times. This chain uses TRBV29-1 with TRBJ2-7; TRBD2 agrees at 9 bases. The germline gives CDR1 SQVTM, CDR2 ANQGSEA. This CDR3 region has 15 residues. The V segment lost 1 base and the J segment 3 bases; nucleotides outside the gene matches: 7. CDR3 sequence reads: CSVEGPTSGDYEQYF. CDR3 nucleotide sequence: TGCAGCGTTGAAGGCCCGACTAGCGGTGACTACGAGCAGTACTTC.